This is a list of T cell receptor beta chains from one sample in a study of blood T cell repertoires in COVID-19. Sequencing was performed with immunoSEQ multiplex PCR; in TCRdb, only in-frame clones are kept and a portion is missing. Among approximately 26,000 clones listed, less than 85% were seen once. The material sequenced was peripheral blood. The receptors originated from a human donor in a cohort sampled during active COVID-19. Each CDR3 is given with its conserved first and last residue. D genes are given only for firm matches. Clone sizes are given selectively: once, few, many, or a class where the clone is expanded.

V gene	J gene	D gene	clone size	CDR3 protein	CDR3 DNA
TRBV20-1	TRBJ2-7	-	-	CSASLASRSREQYF	TGCAGTGCTAGTTTAGCGTCCCGATCTAGAGAGCAGTACTTC
TRBV28	TRBJ1-5	TRBD1	once	CASRPPGQGPQPQHF	TGTGCCAGCAGGCCACCGGGACAGGGCCCCCAGCCCCAGCATTTT
TRBV19	TRBJ1-5	-	-	CASSRVQGGGQPQHF	TGTGCCAGTAGTAGAGTCCAGGGAGGTGGTCAGCCCCAGCATTTT
TRBV18	TRBJ1-5	-	-	CASSPVRGLEPQHF	TGTGCCAGCTCACCAGTTAGGGGCTTGGAGCCCCAGCATTTT
TRBV24-1	TRBJ2-1	-	-	CATSDPRHYNEQFF	TGTGCCACCAGTGACCCCCGACACTACAATGAGCAGTTCTTC
TRBV5-1	TRBJ2-1	TRBD2	-	CASSLTSGTYNEQFF	TGCGCCAGCAGCTTAACTAGCGGGACGTACAATGAGCAGTTCTTC
TRBV4-1	TRBJ2-3	TRBD2	-	CASSQNLAGGPQDTQYF	TGCGCCAGCAGCCAAAACTTAGCGGGAGGGCCACAAGATACGCAGTATTTT
TRBV27	TRBJ2-1	TRBD1	-	CATRTGENNEQFF	TGTGCCACCCGGACAGGGGAGAACAATGAGCAGTTCTTC
TRBV6-5	TRBJ1-2	TRBD1	-	CASRPVDRSYGYTF	TGTGCCAGCAGACCTGTGGACAGGAGCTATGGCTACACCTTC
TRBV4-1	TRBJ1-1	-	few	CASSQEKVRGGTEAFF	TGCGCCAGCAGCCAAGAGAAGGTCCGAGGTGGCACTGAAGCTTTCTTT
TRBV6-5	TRBJ2-3	TRBD2	-	CASRRGRATDTQYF	TGTGCCAGCCGGCGCGGGAGAGCGACAGATACGCAGTATTTT